The T cell receptor beta chain under discussion was sequenced for a study of T-cell memory formation after mild COVID-19. The wider study: Each donor largely had its own TCR clusters. General study points: CD4+ bias marked clones expanding day 15 to 37, unlike balanced contracting clones. For contracting clones, CD4+ ones sat mainly in CM and EM, CD8+ in EMRA.

A few counts support this clonotype. Its antigen is as yet unknown. 5'RACE with constant-segment primers yielded barcoded, UMI-tagged TCR alpha and TCR beta cDNA libraries. TCRdb redid the calling of the 5' RACE reads with MiXCR, one entry per CDR3 protein. This repertoire shows 150,000 or so distinct CDR3 sequences, less than 40% found once; its top ten account for 12%. Germline V CDR1 and CDR2: SGHVS, FQNEAQ. V was trimmed by 3 bases and J by 1 base, leaving 10 bases between them. The CDR3 covers 14 residues. This TCR derives from an adult woman who had mild COVID-19 (a few samples of this study predate the infection). Cell type and time point are not known. The material sequenced was PBMCs or a T cell subset sorted from them (not recorded which). The chain has TRBV7-8 and TRBJ2-7; no firm D call. The CDR3 coding sequence is TGTGCCAGCAGCTTCCGCGGCAGATCCTACGAGCAGTACTTC. Translating gives CASSFRGRSYEQYF. The whole variable domain, remainder taken from reference TRBV7-8 and TRBJ2-7, is GAGVSQSPRYKVAKRGQDVALRCDPISGHVSLFWYQQALGQGPEFLTYFQNEAQLDKSGLPSDRFFAERPEGSVSTLKIQRTQQEDSAVYLCASSFRGRSYEQYFGPGTRLTVT.